Described below is a single T cell receptor beta chain sequence and its context. Antigen: not known. The data belong to a study of CD8+ T cells in alopecia areata. Across the whole study: A regimen of oral tofacitinib, 5 to 10 mg twice daily, was given to treated patients. Treatment ran 6 to 18 months, with 6 months of follow-up afterward.

Following RNA extraction, reverse transcription yielded cDNA that acted as the sequencing template. TCRdb's copy holds only in-frame clones and misses some; the assay was immunoSEQ multiplex PCR. The data hold about 19,000 clones, with 50% to 60% observed a single time. V was trimmed by 3 bases and J by 6 bases, leaving 12 bases between them. This CDR3 is 14 amino acids long. CDR1 and CDR2 from the germline V gene are MRHNA and SNTAGT. Points from the study as a whole: Unlike in mice, where it was clearer, TCR sharing across patients was less clear, possibly HLA-related. Tofacitinib delivered significant drops in scalp clonality and in expanded CD8+ clones among the top 100.

Treatment meaning: oral pan-JAK inhibitor, 5-10 mg twice daily. From alopecia areata patients, lesional scalp punch biopsies and peripheral blood were collected. Specimen: skin, collected at week 4, from a patient treated with tofacitinib. The V and J genes are TRBV6-4 and TRBJ2-1; D unresolved. This receptor was taken from a human donor with alopecia areata. As DNA, the CDR3 is TGTGCCAGCAGTGAAATGAGTCGGTCCAATGAGCAGTTCTTC. This translates into CASSEMSRSNEQFF.